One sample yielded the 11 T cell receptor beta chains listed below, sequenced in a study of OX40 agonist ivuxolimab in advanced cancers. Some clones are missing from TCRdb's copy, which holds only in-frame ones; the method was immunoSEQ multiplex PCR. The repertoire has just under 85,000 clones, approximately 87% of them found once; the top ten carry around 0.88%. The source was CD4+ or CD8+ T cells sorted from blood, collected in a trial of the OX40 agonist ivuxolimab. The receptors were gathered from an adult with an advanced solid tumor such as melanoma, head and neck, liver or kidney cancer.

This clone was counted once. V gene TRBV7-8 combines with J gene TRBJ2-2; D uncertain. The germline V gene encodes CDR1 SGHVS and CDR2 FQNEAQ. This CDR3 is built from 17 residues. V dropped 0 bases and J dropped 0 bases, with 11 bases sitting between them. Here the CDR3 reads CASSLAIAPANTGELFF. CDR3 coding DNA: TGTGCCAGCAGCTTAGCAATTGCTCCCGCGAACACCGGGGAGCTGTTTTTT.

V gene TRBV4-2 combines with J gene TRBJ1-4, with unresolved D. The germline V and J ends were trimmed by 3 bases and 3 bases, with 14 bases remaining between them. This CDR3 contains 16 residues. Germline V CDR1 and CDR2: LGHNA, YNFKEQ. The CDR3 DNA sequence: TGTGCCAGCAGCCAGCCATCGGGCTCCCCTAATGAAAAACTGTTTTTT. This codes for CASSQPSGSPNEKLFF.

The DNA for the CDR3 is TGTGCCAGCAGTTCAAATTCACCCCTCCACTTT. Encoded protein: CASSSNSPLHF. The rearrangement joins TRBV5-6 to TRBJ1-6; no clear D gene. CDR3 length equals 11 residues. The V end lost 5 bases, the J end lost 7 bases, and 4 bases lay between the germline ends. CDR1 is SGHDT and CDR2 is YYEEEE in the germline V gene.

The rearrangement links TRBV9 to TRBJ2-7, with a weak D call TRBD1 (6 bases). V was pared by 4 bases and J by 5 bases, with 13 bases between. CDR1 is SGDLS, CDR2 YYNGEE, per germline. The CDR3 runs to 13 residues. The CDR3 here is CASSHQTGHEQYF. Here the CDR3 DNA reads TGTGCCAGCAGCCATCAAACAGGGCACGAGCAGTACTTC. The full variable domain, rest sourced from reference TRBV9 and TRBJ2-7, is DSGVTQTPKHLITATGQRVTLRCSPRSGDLSVYWYQQSLDQGLQFLIQYYNGEERAKGNILERFSAQQFPDLHSELNLSSLELGDSALYFCASSHQTGHEQYFGPGTRLTVT.

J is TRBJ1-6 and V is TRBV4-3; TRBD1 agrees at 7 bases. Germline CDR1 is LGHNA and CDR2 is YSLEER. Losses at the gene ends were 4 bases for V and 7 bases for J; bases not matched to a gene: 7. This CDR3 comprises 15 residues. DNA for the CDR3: TGCGCCAGCAGCCGGTCAGGGGGAGGAAATTCACCCCTCCACTTT. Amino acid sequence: CASSRSGGGNSPLHF.

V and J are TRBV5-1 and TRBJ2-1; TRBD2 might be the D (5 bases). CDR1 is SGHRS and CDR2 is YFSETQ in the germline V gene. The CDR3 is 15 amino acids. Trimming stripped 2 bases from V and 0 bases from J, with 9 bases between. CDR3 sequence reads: CASSFERISYNEQFF. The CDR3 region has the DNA TGCGCCAGCAGCTTTGAGCGGATCTCCTACAATGAGCAGTTCTTC.

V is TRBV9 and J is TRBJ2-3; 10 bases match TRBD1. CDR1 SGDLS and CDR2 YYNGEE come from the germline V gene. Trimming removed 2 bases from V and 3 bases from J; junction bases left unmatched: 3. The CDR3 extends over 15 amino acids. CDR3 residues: CASSVGTGVTDTQYF. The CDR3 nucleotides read TGTGCCAGCAGCGTCGGGACAGGGGTAACAGATACGCAGTATTTT.

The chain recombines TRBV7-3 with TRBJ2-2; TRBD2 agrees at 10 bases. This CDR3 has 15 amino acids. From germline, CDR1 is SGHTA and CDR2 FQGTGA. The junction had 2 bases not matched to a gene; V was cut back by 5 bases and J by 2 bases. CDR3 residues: CASSPSGGNTGELFF. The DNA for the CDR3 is TGTGCCAGCAGCCCTAGCGGGGGTAACACCGGGGAGCTGTTTTTT. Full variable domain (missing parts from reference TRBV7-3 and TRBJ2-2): GAGVSQTPSNKVTEKGKYVELRCDPISGHTALYWYRQSLGQGPEFLIYFQGTGAADDSGLPNDRFFAVRPEGSVSTLKIQRTERGDSAVYLCASSPSGGNTGELFFGEGSRLTVL.

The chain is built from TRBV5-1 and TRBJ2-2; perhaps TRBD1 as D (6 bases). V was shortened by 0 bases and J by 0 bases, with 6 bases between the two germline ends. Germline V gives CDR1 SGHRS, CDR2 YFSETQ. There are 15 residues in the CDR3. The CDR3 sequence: CASSLGDTNTGELFF. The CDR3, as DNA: TGCGCCAGCAGCTTGGGGGACACGAACACCGGGGAGCTGTTTTTT.

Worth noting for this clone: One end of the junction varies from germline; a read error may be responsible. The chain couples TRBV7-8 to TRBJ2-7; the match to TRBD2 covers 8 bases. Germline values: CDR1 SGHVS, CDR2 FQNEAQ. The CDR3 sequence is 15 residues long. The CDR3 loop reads CASTLDRPPGGEQYF. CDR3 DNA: TGTGCCAGCACCTTAGACAGGCCCCCGGGGGGGGAGCAGTACTTC.

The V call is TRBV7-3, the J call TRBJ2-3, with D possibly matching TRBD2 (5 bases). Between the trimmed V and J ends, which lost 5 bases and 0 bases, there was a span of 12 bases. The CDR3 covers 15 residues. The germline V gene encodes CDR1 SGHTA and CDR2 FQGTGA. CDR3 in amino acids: CASSQSGGSTDTQYF. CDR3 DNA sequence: TGTGCCAGCAGCCAATCGGGCGGGAGCACAGATACGCAGTATTTT.